The clone carrying this T cell receptor (beta chain) has just a few counts. The time point here: late sampling 161 to 241 days after vaccination in three convalescent patients. The entry originates in a study of vaccination and CD4 T cells after COVID-19. The CDR3 runs 14 residues. Germline trimming cut 6 bases from V and 5 bases from J; bases unmatched to any gene: 4. The V gene's germline CDR1 is MNHEY and CDR2 SMNVEV (reference sequence). One entry per CDR3 protein results from TCRdb running MiXCR on the PCR reads. Here the sample spans about 30,000 distinct CDR3 sequences, about 49% being singletons.

Source: CD4+ T cells from blood, taken about 7 months after SARS-CoV-2 vaccination. The V and J genes are TRBV27 and TRBJ2-1; 10 bases map to TRBD2. The source of this sequence is a human donor who had recovered from COVID-19. In DNA, the CDR3 is TGTGCCAGCAGCATAGCGGGAGGCAACAATGAGCAGTTCTTC. It encodes CASSIAGGNNEQFF.